Sequencing of this T cell receptor beta chain was carried out in a study of PD-1 blockade in classical Hodgkin lymphoma (dated by TCRdb to 2020 to 2022). For context, the study as a whole: To define a peripheral blood immune signature of response to PD-1 blockade in classical Hodgkin lymphoma, the study combined TCR beta sequencing with CyTOF.

Regarding this clone: What this receptor recognizes is not known. Base qualities are not provided; no much larger clone lies one nucleotide away.

What the study reported, not specific to this receptor: Baseline TCR diversity was reported as lower in newly diagnosed patients than in healthy donors, and lower still in relapsed/refractory patients. The study covered only a single clinical trial cohort, and the causes of the repertoire differences, possibly disease activity or prior therapy, were still not defined.

There are 16 amino acids in the CDR3, from cysteine to phenylalanine inclusive. Only the CDR3 DNA stays, 48 bases, in frame from base 1. The CDR1 and CDR2 encoded by the germline V gene are ENHRY and SYGVKD. At the junction V is shortened by 6 bases and J by 4 bases, with 21 bases in between. The Qiagen DNeasy kit was used to extract genomic DNA from unsorted PBMCs and from the negatively selected CD4+ and CD8+ fractions. Using primers that anneal to V and J segments, immunoSEQ multiplex PCR amplified the TCR beta CDR3 regions. A synthetic immune receptor repertoire was used to minimize amplification bias, and remaining bias was computationally removed after sequencing. In the authors' own workflow: Custom Python scripts were used to quantify repertoire diversity as the Shannon entropy index. Unsorted, CD4+ and CD8+ repertoires were examined separately, except in combined analyses, for which CD4+ and CD8+ sequences were merged in silico. Held by TCRdb, this immuneACCESS table contains in-frame sequences only and omits some clones. Under half of the omission traces to an unresolved V gene where checked; the cause of the rest is unknown. V, J and clone size were drawn from that table, and D and trimming were deduced from the DNA. For this sample there are around 30,000 clones; more than 85% appear just once. The ten largest clones add up to approximately 3.8% of the sample.

The time point label here, explained by the study, means: newly diagnosed, previously untreated cHL patient sample. To serve as a comparison group for the relapsed/refractory trial patients, PBMCs were sequenced from patients with newly diagnosed, previously untreated classical Hodgkin lymphoma. Peripheral blood was collected in 8 mL Vacutainer Cell Preparation Tubes, from which PBMCs were isolated by centrifugation and then cryopreserved. This chain joins TRBV10-3 to TRBJ1-1; the best D guess is TRBD1, with 6 bases matching. This TCR came from a human donor with classical Hodgkin lymphoma. The sample consisted of peripheral blood mononuclear cells (PBMCs). The nucleotide sequence is TGTGCCATCAGCCTGGGAACAGGGAGGGGGACCACTGAAGCTTTCTTT. It specifies CAISLGTGRGTTEAFF.